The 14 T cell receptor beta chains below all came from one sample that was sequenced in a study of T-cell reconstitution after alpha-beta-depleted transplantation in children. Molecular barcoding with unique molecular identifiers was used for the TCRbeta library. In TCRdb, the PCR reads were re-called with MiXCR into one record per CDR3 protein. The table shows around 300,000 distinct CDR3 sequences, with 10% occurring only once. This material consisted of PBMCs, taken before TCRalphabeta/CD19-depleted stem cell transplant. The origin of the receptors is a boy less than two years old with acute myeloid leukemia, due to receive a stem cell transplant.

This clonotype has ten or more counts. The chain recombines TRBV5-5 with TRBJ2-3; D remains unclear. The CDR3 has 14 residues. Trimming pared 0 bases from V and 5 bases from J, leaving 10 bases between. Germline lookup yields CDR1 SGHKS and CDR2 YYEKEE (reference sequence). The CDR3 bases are TGTGCCAGCAGCTTGGAGCGAAGTGGAGATACGCAGTATTTT. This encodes CASSLERSGDTQYF. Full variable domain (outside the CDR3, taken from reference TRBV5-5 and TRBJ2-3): DAGVTQSPTHLIKTRGQQVTLRCSPISGHKSVSWYQQVLGQGPQFIFQYYEKEERGRGNFPDRFSARQFPNYSSELNVNALLLGDSALYLCASSLERSGDTQYFGPGTRLTVL.

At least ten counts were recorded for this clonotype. In DNA, the CDR3 is TGTGCCAGCAGTTTAGCGCGTCCTCAAGAGACCCAGTACTTC. This sequence encodes CASSLARPQETQYF. The chain is built from TRBV12-3 or TRBV12-4 and TRBJ2-5, with D hard to call. The CDR3 is 14 residues long. V was pared by 0 bases and J by 2 bases, with 7 bases between.

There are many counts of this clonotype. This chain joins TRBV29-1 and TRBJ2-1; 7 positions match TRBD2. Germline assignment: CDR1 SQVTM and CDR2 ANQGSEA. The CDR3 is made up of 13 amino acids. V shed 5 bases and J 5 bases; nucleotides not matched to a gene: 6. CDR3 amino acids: CSVSSGGNNEQFF. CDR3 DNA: TGCAGCGTTTCTAGCGGAGGGAACAATGAGCAGTTCTTC.

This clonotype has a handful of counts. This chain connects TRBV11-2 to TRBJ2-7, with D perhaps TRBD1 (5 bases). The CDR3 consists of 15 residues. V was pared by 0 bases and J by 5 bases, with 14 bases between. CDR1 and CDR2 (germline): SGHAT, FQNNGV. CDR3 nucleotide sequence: TGTGCCAGCAGCTTAGAGGGTAGACAGTCGAACGAGCAGTACTTC. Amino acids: CASSLEGRQSNEQYF.

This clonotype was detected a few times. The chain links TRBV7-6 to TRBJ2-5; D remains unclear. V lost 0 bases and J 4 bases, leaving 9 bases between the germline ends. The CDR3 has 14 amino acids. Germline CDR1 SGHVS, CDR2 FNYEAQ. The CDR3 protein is CASSLASVGETQYF. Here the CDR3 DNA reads TGTGCCAGCAGCTTAGCGTCGGTGGGAGAGACCCAGTACTTC.

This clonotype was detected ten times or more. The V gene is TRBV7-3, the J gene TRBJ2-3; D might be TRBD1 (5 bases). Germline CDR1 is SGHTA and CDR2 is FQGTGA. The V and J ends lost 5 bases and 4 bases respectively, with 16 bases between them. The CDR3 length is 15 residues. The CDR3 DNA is TGTGCCAGCAGCAGGGGAACAAGGGGCCCAGATACGCAGTATTTT. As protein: CASSRGTRGPDTQYF.

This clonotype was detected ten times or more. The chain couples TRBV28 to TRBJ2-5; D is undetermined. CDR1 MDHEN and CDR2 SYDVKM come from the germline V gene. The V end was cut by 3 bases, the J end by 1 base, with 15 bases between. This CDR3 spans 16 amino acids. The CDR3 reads CASSFPPDGPQETQYF. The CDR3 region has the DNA TGTGCCAGCAGTTTCCCCCCGGACGGACCCCAAGAGACCCAGTACTTC.

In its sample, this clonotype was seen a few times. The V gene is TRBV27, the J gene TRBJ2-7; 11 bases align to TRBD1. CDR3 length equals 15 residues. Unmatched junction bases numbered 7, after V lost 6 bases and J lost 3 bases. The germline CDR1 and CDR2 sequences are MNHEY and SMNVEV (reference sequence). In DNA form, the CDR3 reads TGTGCCAGCAGCCTGATGGGGACAGGGGGCTACGAGCAGTACTTC. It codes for CASSLMGTGGYEQYF.

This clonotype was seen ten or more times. DNA of the CDR3: TGTGCCAGCAGAGGAGACAGCCGCTCTGGGGCCAACGTCCTGACTTTC. As protein: CASRGDSRSGANVLTF. V and J are TRBV12-3 or TRBV12-4 and TRBJ2-6, with a tentative D call TRBD1 (5 bases). The CDR3 is made up of 16 amino acids. V was pared by 6 bases and J by 0 bases, with 12 bases between.

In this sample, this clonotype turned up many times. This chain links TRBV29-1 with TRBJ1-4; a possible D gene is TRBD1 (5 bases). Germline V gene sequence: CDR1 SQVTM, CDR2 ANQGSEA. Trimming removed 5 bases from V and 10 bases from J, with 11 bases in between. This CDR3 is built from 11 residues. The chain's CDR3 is CSVRGRGKLFF. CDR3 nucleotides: TGCAGCGTTCGAGGGAGGGGAAAACTGTTTTTT.

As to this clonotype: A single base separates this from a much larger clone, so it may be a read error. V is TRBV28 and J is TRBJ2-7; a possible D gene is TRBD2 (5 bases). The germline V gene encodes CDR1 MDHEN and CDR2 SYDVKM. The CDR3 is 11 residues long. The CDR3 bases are TGTGCCAGCAGGTTTGGGCTAGCTAAGGACTTC. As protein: CASRFGLAKDF.

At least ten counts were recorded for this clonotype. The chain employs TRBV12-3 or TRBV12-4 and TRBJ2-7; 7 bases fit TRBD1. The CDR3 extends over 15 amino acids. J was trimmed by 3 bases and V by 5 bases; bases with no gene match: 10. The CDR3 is CASSPRTGRFYEQYF. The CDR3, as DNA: TGTGCCAGCAGTCCCCGGACAGGAAGGTTCTACGAGCAGTACTTC.

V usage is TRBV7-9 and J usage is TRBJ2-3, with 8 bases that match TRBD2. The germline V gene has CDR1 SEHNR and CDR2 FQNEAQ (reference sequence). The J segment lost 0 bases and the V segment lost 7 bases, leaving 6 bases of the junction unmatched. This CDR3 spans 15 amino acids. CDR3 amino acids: CASTPSGPSTDTQYF. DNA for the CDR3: TGTGCCAGCACTCCTAGCGGGCCAAGCACAGATACGCAGTATTTT. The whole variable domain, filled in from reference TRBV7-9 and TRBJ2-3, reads DTGVSQNPRHKITKRGQNVTFRCDPISEHNRLYWYRQTLGQGPEFLTYFQNEAQLEKSRLLSDRFSAERPKGSFSTLEIQRTEQGDSAMYLCASTPSGPSTDTQYFGPGTRLTVL.

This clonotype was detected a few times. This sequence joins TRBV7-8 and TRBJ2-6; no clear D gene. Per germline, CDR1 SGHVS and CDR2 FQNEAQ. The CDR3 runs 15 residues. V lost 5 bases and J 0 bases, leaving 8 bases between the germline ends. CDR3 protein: CASSPRYSGANVLTF. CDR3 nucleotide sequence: TGTGCCAGCAGCCCTAGGTACTCTGGGGCCAACGTCCTGACTTTC.